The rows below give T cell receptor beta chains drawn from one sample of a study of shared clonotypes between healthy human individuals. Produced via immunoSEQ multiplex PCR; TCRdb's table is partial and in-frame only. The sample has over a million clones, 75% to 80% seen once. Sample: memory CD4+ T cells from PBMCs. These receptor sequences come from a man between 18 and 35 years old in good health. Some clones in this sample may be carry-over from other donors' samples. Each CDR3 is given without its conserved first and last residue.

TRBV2 ASRSGTGGNQPQH
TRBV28 ASKRAGALHGYT
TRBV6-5 ASSYSPTGRSTEAF
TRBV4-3 ASSQDDVGTLNEKLF
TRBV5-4 ASSSPYMERSKY
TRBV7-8 ASSSTSRGQGLPDTQY
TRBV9 ASSVGADTGELF
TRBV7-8 ASSSKRQGAARTEAF
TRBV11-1 ASSLSNYGYT
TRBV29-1 SVVGGETQY
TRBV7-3 ASSLSMNTEAF
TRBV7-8 ASSLGSRRQY
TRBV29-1 SAKRSSYEQY
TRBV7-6 ASSPTGGNYGYT
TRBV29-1 SANGLAGVSDTQY
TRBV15 ATSRVTDTQY
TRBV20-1 SATGGETQY
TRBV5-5 ASSRGRETQY
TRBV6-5 ASSYSWGERPQH
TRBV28 ASSPSGSRNEQF
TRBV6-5 ASTPGTYNEQF
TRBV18 ASSPGGTDTQY
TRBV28 ATRTVFTEAF
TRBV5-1 ASWGTVTGELF
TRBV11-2 ASSRGGGRTEAF
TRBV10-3 ATRGREGDSGSNEQF
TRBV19 ASSRSGVGNEQF